This T cell receptor (beta chain) was profiled in a study of somatic mutations in cytotoxic T cells in rheumatoid arthritis. Findings and caveats of the study: Within 8 of 65 patients, the single biggest CD8+ clone made up more than 20% of CD8+ cells. The slight TRBV07 underrepresentation in rheumatoid arthritis patients received no adjustment for multiple comparisons.

The authors' processing: Rarely, patient CD8+ clones larger than 1% corresponded to published virus-specific TCRB sequences. Here immunoSEQ multiplex PCR was the method, and the copy in TCRdb shows in-frame clones only, minus some. V and J calls and clone size are those listed in that table; D and trimming were worked out from the DNA. The repertoire holds 15,000 to 20,000 clones, with approximately 82% as singletons. This clone was found once. Its specificity is unknown. CDR1 and CDR2 (germline): SGHTA, FQGNSA. The V gene end was trimmed by 6 bases and the J gene end by 6 bases; junction bases not matched to a gene: 4. The CDR3 is 14 residues long.

This rearrangement joins TRBV7-2 to TRBJ2-1; 11 bases agree with TRBD2. The sequence came from a woman in her forties or fifties with rheumatoid arthritis. Sample: CD8+ T cells sorted from blood. The CDR3, as DNA: TGTGCCAGCAGTCCCGGGACTAGCGGCAATGAGCAGTTCTTC. Its protein product is CASSPGTSGNEQFF.